Presented here are 9 T cell receptor beta chains from one specimen sequenced in a study of beta chain features in type 1 diabetes (dated by TCRdb to the late 2010s). Receptor amplification or capture employed the immunoSEQ multiplex PCR assay. The entire amount of isolated RNA was reverse transcribed using the High Capacity cDNA Reverse Transcription Kit, so the sequenced TCRB transcripts were expressed ones. As stored in TCRdb, this immuneACCESS dataset retains in-frame rearrangements with V and J assigned. A fraction of the clones does not appear; measured against another copy, unresolved V genes explain less than half of the discrepancy, and the remainder lacks a known reason. For this sample there are a few hundred thousand clones; roughly a fifth appear just once. The biggest ten clones account for around 0.044% of the sample. The sequenced sample was naive CD4+ T cells from blood. This specimen's cell subset or site label, per the study, means: true naive CD4+ T cells. These receptors were taken from a woman aged 18-29 years in good health.

The V call is TRBV11-1, the J call TRBJ1-2, with unresolved D. Trimming left V 5 bases short and J 6 bases short, with 10 bases between. CDR1 is SGHAT and CDR2 is FQDESV in the germline V gene (reference sequence). The CDR3 consists of 12 residues. The CDR3 DNA reads as TGTGCCAGCAGCCAAGAGGGCCATGGCTACACCTTC. This encodes CASSQEGHGYTF.

This clone was recorded a few times. The chain carries TRBV5-4 and TRBJ2-2; a weak D match, TRBD2 (6 bases). V was trimmed by 0 bases and J by 3 bases, leaving 9 bases between them. The CDR3 spans 15 residues. The V gene's germline CDR1 is SGHNT and CDR2 YYREEE (reference sequence). CDR3 sequence reads: CASSLGRGDTGELFF. The CDR3 region has the DNA TGTGCCAGCAGCTTGGGGAGGGGAGACACCGGGGAGCTGTTTTTT.

The chain couples TRBV4-3 to TRBJ1-5, with 7 positions matching TRBD1. CDR1 LGHNA and CDR2 YSLEER come from the germline V gene. J gave up 5 bases and V 1 base, and 5 bases lay outside the gene matches. The CDR3 is 15 residues long. CDR3 DNA: TGCGCCAGCAGCCAAGGAGGGGGCGATCATCAGCCCCAGCATTTT. As protein: CASSQGGGDHQPQHF.

The gene calls are TRBV7-2 and TRBJ1-5, with D hard to call. Trimming removed 7 bases at V and 2 bases at J, with 15 bases between. The CDR3 covers 15 residues. The germline gives CDR1 SGHTA, CDR2 FQGNSA. The chain's CDR3 is CASTLSRQGNQPQHF. The CDR3 DNA sequence: TGTGCCAGCACCCTATCCAGGCAAGGCAATCAGCCCCAGCATTTT.

This chain links TRBV5-1 with TRBJ2-3; TRBD1 matches at 10 bases. Germline values: CDR1 SGHRS, CDR2 YFSETQ. V lost 7 bases, J lost 6 bases, and 8 bases stayed unmatched. The CDR3 is made up of 14 amino acids. In DNA, the CDR3 is TGCGCCAGCGCACCGGGACAGGGGTCGGATACGCAGTATTTT. Its translation: CASAPGQGSDTQYF.

This clone was detected a few times. The gene calls are TRBV5-4 and TRBJ2-5; D possibly corresponds to TRBD1 (6 bases). The CDR3 totals 14 residues. CDR1 and CDR2 from the germline V gene are SGHNT and YYREEE (reference sequence). The V and J ends lost 2 bases and 1 base respectively, with 9 bases between them. Written as DNA, the CDR3 is TGTGCCAGCAGCTTACAAGGGGGCCAAGAGACCCAGTACTTC. Its protein is CASSLQGGQETQYF.

The chain has TRBV28 and TRBJ2-7; 7 bases agree with TRBD2. In germline, CDR1 is MDHEN, CDR2 SYDVKM. Trimming cost V 8 bases and J 2 bases; bases outside gene matches: 6. This CDR3 region has 13 residues. CDR3 coding DNA: TGTGCCAGCCTGGGACTACCCACCTACGAGCAGTACTTC. Translated: CASLGLPTYEQYF. The entire variable domain, with the rest obtained from reference TRBV28 and TRBJ2-7, is as follows: DVKVTQSSRYLVKRTGEKVFLECVQDMDHENMFWYRQDPGLGLRLIYFSYDVKMKEKGDIPEGYSVSREKKERFSLILESASTNQTSMYLCASLGLPTYEQYFGPGTRLTVT.

The chain uses TRBV7-9 and TRBJ2-1, with D maybe TRBD1 (5 bases). V dropped 5 bases and J dropped 9 bases, with 17 bases sitting between them. This CDR3 comprises 14 residues. CDR1 SEHNR and CDR2 FQNEAQ come from the germline V gene (reference sequence). CDR3 nucleotide sequence: TGTGCCAGCAGCCTACTGTTACAGGTGGGTGAGCAGTTCTTC. It specifies CASSLLLQVGEQFF.

The chain employs TRBV4-3 and TRBJ1-4, with 9 bases identical to TRBD1. The germline CDR1 and CDR2 sequences are LGHNA and YSLEER. The CDR3 consists of 16 residues. V gave up 0 bases and J gave up 4 bases; unmatched junction bases: 3. The CDR3 sequence: CASSQDQDRGNEKLFF. The DNA for the CDR3 is TGCGCCAGCAGCCAAGATCAGGACAGGGGTAATGAAAAACTGTTTTTT.